This is a list of T cell receptor beta chains from one sample in a study of cytotoxic CD8 clonotypes in ibrutinib-treated CLL. Produced via immunoSEQ multiplex PCR; TCRdb's table is partial and in-frame only. The sample has about 250,000 clones; roughly 70% are singletons. The source material was PBMCs, sampled after 24 months of ibrutinib treatment. These receptors originate from a human donor with chronic lymphocytic leukemia. CDR3s include the opening cysteine and the closing phenylalanine or tryptophan. D genes are given only for firm matches. Where a row states a size, it is once, few, many or the class of an expanded clone; other rows omit it.

v_call	cdr3_length	d_call	clone_size	j_call	cdr3_aa	cdr3_nt
TRBV5-1	13	.	few	TRBJ1-2	CASSRADGYGYTF	TGCGCCAGCAGCAGGGCGGACGGCTATGGCTACACCTTC
TRBV18	15	.	.	TRBJ2-2	CASSIRDQNTGELFF	TGTGCCAGCTCCATACGGGACCAGAACACCGGGGAGCTGTTTTTT
TRBV6-4	16	TRBD1	.	TRBJ1-2	CASSSRTGGAFYGYTF	TGTGCCAGCAGTTCTCGGACAGGGGGCGCCTTCTATGGCTACACCTTC
TRBV18	14	.	.	TRBJ2-7	CASSQEGGNYEQYF	TGTGCCAGCTCACAAGAAGGGGGTAACTACGAGCAGTACTTC
TRBV9	13	.	.	TRBJ2-1	CASSVFSGAEQFF	TGTGCCAGCAGCGTATTTAGTGGCGCTGAGCAGTTCTTC
TRBV11-3	16	.	.	TRBJ2-3	CASSLGASHGTDTQYF	TGTGCCAGCAGCTTAGGAGCGTCCCACGGGACAGATACGCAGTATTTT
TRBV2	13	.	once	TRBJ2-1	CASMKGSYNEQFF	TGTGCCAGCATGAAAGGCTCCTACAATGAGCAGTTCTTC
TRBV7-9	13	.	.	TRBJ1-1	CASSLMSPTEAFF	TGTGCCAGCAGCTTAATGAGTCCCACTGAAGCTTTCTTT
TRBV11-2	13	.	few	TRBJ2-1	CASSPNSYNEQFF	TGTGCCAGCAGCCCGAACTCCTACAATGAGCAGTTCTTC
TRBV7-9	15	TRBD1	.	TRBJ1-5	CASSFGQASNQPQHF	TGTGCCAGCAGCTTTGGACAGGCTAGCAATCAGCCCCAGCATTTT
TRBV7-8	14	.	.	TRBJ2-5	CASSPPFSKETQYF	TGTGCCAGCAGCCCGCCATTCTCGAAAGAGACCCAGTACTTC
TRBV6-5	15	.	.	TRBJ1-5	CASSPRTVINQPQHF	TGTGCCTCCAGCCCTCGGACGGTGATCAATCAGCCCCAGCATTTT
TRBV20-1	10	.	.	TRBJ2-7	CSADSGEQYF	TGCAGTGCCGACTCGGGGGAGCAGTACTTC
TRBV9	16	.	.	TRBJ1-2	CASSVGPIFPIYGYTF	TGTGCCAGCAGCGTAGGCCCGATTTTCCCGATCTATGGCTACACCTTC
TRBV4-3	15	TRBD2	once	TRBJ2-7	CASSPGLAGVNEQYF	TGCGCCAGCAGCCCGGGACTAGCGGGAGTCAACGAGCAGTACTTC
TRBV6-5	13	.	.	TRBJ1-4	CASSLGWAEKLFF	TGTGCCAGCAGCCTCGGTTGGGCAGAAAAACTGTTTTTT
TRBV11-2	17	.	.	TRBJ2-6	CASSLSLYGPGANVLTF	TGTGCCAGCAGCCTCAGTCTTTATGGCCCTGGGGCCAACGTCCTGACTTTC
TRBV19	14	TRBD2	.	TRBJ2-3	CASRASGSPDTQYF	TGTGCCAGTAGGGCTAGCGGGAGCCCAGATACGCAGTATTTT
TRBV2	15	.	few	TRBJ2-5	CASSEGLVAQETQYF	TGTGCCAGCAGTGAAGGATTAGTAGCTCAAGAGACCCAGTACTTC
TRBV11-3	15	.	once	TRBJ2-7	CASSLGGIPLNEQYF	TGTGCCAGCAGCTTAGGTGGGATACCCCTCAACGAGCAGTACTTC
TRBV6-5	14	TRBD1	.	TRBJ2-7	CAITGQGVPYEQYF	TGTGCCATTACGGGACAGGGGGTTCCCTACGAGCAGTACTTC
TRBV6-5	13	.	.	TRBJ1-2	CASSFRVGNGYTF	TGTGCCAGCAGTTTCCGGGTAGGGAATGGCTACACCTTC
TRBV5-4	16	TRBD2	.	TRBJ2-2	CASSFGLAGADGELFF	TGTGCCAGCAGCTTCGGACTAGCGGGAGCAGACGGGGAGCTGTTTTTT
TRBV30	15	TRBD2	.	TRBJ2-2	CAWSSRGGRTGELFF	TGTGCCTGGAGTTCCCGGGGCGGGAGAACCGGGGAGCTGTTTTTT
TRBV29-1	13	TRBD1	.	TRBJ2-7	CSVTGVSTYEQYF	TGCAGTGTCACAGGGGTTTCGACCTACGAGCAGTACTTC
TRBV6-5	15	.	.	TRBJ2-6	CASSSWSSGANVLTF	TGTGCCAGCAGTTCTTGGAGCTCTGGGGCCAACGTCCTGACTTTC
TRBV2	12	.	few	TRBJ1-2	CASNREDYGYTF	TGTGCCAGCAACAGGGAGGATTATGGCTACACCTTC
TRBV5-1	11	.	.	TRBJ2-1	CASRGAHEQFF	TGCGCCAGCAGAGGAGCGCATGAGCAGTTCTTC
TRBV7-2	16	.	.	TRBJ2-7	CASSLKVPVFGYEQYF	TGTGCCAGCAGCTTGAAAGTACCAGTCTTCGGGTACGAGCAGTACTTC
TRBV6-6	14	.	.	TRBJ2-7	CASSQAGRHYEQYF	TGTGCCAGCAGTCAAGCCGGACGGCACTACGAGCAGTACTTC
TRBV9	15	.	once	TRBJ1-4	CASSVDVPGEEKLFF	TGTGCCAGCAGCGTGGACGTCCCGGGGGAAGAAAAACTGTTTTTT
TRBV28	15	.	.	TRBJ1-3	CASSRNTGSGNTIYF	TGTGCCAGCAGCCGAAACACAGGGTCTGGAAACACCATATATTTT
TRBV19	17	TRBD2	once	TRBJ2-3	CASSPRGGRAEGDTQYF	TGTGCCAGTAGCCCCAGGGGCGGGAGGGCCGAGGGAGATACGCAGTATTTT